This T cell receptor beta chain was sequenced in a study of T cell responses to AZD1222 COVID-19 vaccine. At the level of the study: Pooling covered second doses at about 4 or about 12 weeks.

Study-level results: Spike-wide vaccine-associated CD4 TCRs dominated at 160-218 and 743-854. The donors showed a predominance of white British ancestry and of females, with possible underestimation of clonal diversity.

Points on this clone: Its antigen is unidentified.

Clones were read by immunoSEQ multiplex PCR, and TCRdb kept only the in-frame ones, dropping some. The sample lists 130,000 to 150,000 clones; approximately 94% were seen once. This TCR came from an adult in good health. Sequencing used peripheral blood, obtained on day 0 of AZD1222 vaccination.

CDR3 sequence (DNA): TGTGCCAGTAGTATATCAGGCGTAGTCTCCGGAAACACCATATATTTT. Translating gives CASSISGVVSGNTIYF. The chain recombines TRBV19 with TRBJ1-3; D remains unclear. The CDR3 consists of 16 residues. The germline gives CDR1 LNHDA, CDR2 SQIVND (reference sequence). Trimming removed 2 bases at V and 4 bases at J, with 15 bases between.